This TCR beta chain was identified during a study of post-analysis software for immune sequencing data. Turning to the study itself: Clinical courses comprised relapsing-remitting, secondary progressive and progressive-relapsing multiple sclerosis.

On this clonotype itself: Its specificity is not known.

Researchers reported that TCR beta cDNA libraries carried unique molecular identifiers. TCRdb independently ran MiXCR on the PCR reads; one entry per CDR3 protein. The sample carries approximately 440,000 distinct CDR3 sequences, approximately 46% recorded once. J lost 2 bases, V lost 6 bases, and 5 bases had no gene match. Per the germline V gene, CDR1 is MNHEY and CDR2 is SVGEGT. This CDR3 has 14 amino acids. General study points: When compared against controls, multiple sclerosis patients showed significantly lower normalized Chao1 diversity. About five TRBV segments occurring more often in patients than controls included TRBV5-6, TRBV5-1 and TRBV20-1.

The sequencing input was blood. This sequence was found in a girl aged 5-17 years with multiple sclerosis. The chain recombines TRBV6-2 or TRBV6-3 with TRBJ1-2; 8 positions agree with TRBD1. CDR3 DNA: TGTGCCAGCAGAACGACAGGGGTCAACTATGGCTACACCTTC. Translating it yields CASRTTGVNYGYTF.